This T cell receptor (beta chain) was obtained from a study of T-cell reconstitution after alpha-beta-depleted transplantation in children. This CDR3 has 16 residues. The germline V and J ends were trimmed by 0 bases and 4 bases, with 15 bases remaining between them. Germline CDR1 is LNHNV and CDR2 is YYDKDF (reference sequence). For TCRbeta, the library was prepared with unique molecular identifiers. Each CDR3 protein gets one entry after TCRdb re-called the PCR reads with MiXCR. Here the sample spans 85,000 to 120,000 distinct CDR3 sequences, 4.5% to 7.5% being singletons. The sample here was PBMCs, mostly from graft donor cells, taken 60 days after TCRalphabeta/CD19-depleted stem cell transplant. The J gene is TRBJ2-5, the V gene TRBV15, with D tentatively TRBD1 (5 bases). This TCR came from a female patient aged 2-9 years who had a stem cell transplant for Fanconi anemia, so the T cells may come from the graft donor. This CDR3 reads CATSRDPGFDLETQYF. For the CDR3, the DNA is TGTGCCACCAGCAGAGATCCAGGGTTTGATCTAGAGACCCAGTACTTC.